A single sample gave rise to the 31 T cell receptor beta chains below, sequenced in a study of blood T cell repertoires in COVID-19. Produced via immunoSEQ multiplex PCR; TCRdb's table is partial and in-frame only. The sample yields approximately 38,000 clones, more than 75% seen once. The specimen sequenced was peripheral blood. These receptors all come from a man aged 50-60 years with active or convalescent COVID-19.

This clone has only one observation. The chain uses TRBV6-5 and TRBJ1-1, with TRBD1 matching 9 bases. CDR3 size: 15 residues. The V gene end was trimmed by 6 bases and the J gene end by 6 bases; junction bases not matched to a gene: 11. Germline lookup yields CDR1 MNHEY and CDR2 SVGAGI. CDR3 sequence reads: CASSAGQGTVAEAFF. The CDR3 nucleotides are TGTGCCAGCAGCGCCGGACAGGGGACGGTGGCTGAAGCTTTCTTT.

The rearrangement links TRBV18 to TRBJ2-2; 7 positions agree with TRBD1. This CDR3 has 13 residues. The V and J ends lost 4 bases and 6 bases, in that order; junction bases with no gene match: 2. Germline V gives CDR1 KGHSH, CDR2 LQKENI. The CDR3: CASSLGTAGELFF. CDR3 nucleotides: TGTGCCAGCTCACTTGGGACAGCCGGGGAGCTGTTTTTT.

A single count supports this clone. DNA for the CDR3: TGTGCCAGCAGCGTAGACCAGGATAATTCACCCCTCCACTTT. This codes for CASSVDQDNSPLHF. This rearrangement joins TRBV9 to TRBJ1-6; D is ambiguous. The CDR3 covers 14 residues. Trimming stripped 0 bases from V and 5 bases from J, with 6 bases between. Germline V gives CDR1 SGDLS, CDR2 YYNGEE.

V is TRBV6-6 and J is TRBJ2-7, with 8 bases that match TRBD1. There are 16 residues in the CDR3. V shed 6 bases, J shed 5 bases, and the junction held 15 bases outside the gene matches. In germline, CDR1 is MNHNY, CDR2 SVGAGI (reference sequence). Written as DNA, the CDR3 is TGTGCCAGCAGCCCCGGGACAGGCACCCTGGGCCACGAGCAGTACGTC. This sequence encodes CASSPGTGTLGHEQYV.

In its sample, this clone was seen once. The chain couples TRBV30 to TRBJ1-5; no firm D call. V was trimmed by 5 bases and J by 7 bases, leaving 18 bases between them. There are 14 residues in the CDR3. CDR1 and CDR2 (germline): GTSNPN, SVGIG (reference sequence). The CDR3 sequence: CAWDRALRGQPQHF. Here the CDR3 DNA reads TGTGCCTGGGACCGGGCCCTGAGAGGGCAGCCCCAGCATTTT.

The chain combines TRBV2 with TRBJ2-1; D is possibly TRBD1 (6 bases). CDR1 is SNHLY, CDR2 FYNNEI, per germline. Trimming removed 7 bases at V and 8 bases at J, with 18 bases between. The CDR3 runs to 14 residues. The CDR3 bases are TGTGCCAGCAACCTACAGGGAATAAGGGATGAGCAGTTCTTC. Its protein product is CASNLQGIRDEQFF.

V is TRBV19 and J is TRBJ1-2; 10 bases align to TRBD1. The CDR3 runs to 15 residues. CDR1 is LNHDA, CDR2 SQIVND, per germline (reference sequence). Losses at the gene ends were 3 bases for V and 8 bases for J; bases not matched to a gene: 9. The CDR3 spells CASSIRSTGGAGYTF. CDR3 coding DNA: TGTGCCAGTAGTATCCGCTCGACAGGGGGCGCGGGCTACACCTTC.

This clone was recorded once. This chain connects TRBV11-2 to TRBJ2-1, with 9 nucleotides matching TRBD2. With V trimmed by 4 bases and J by 8 bases, 6 bases remained unmatched. CDR3 length: 14 residues. CDR1 is SGHAT, CDR2 FQNNGV, per germline. CDR3 DNA sequence: TGTGCCAGCAGCTACCGCGGGGGGGCCCATGAGCAGTTCTTC. This gives the protein CASSYRGGAHEQFF.

The chain combines TRBV28 with TRBJ1-2; perhaps TRBD1 as D (5 bases). Germline CDR1 MDHEN, CDR2 SYDVKM. The CDR3 sequence is 13 residues long. The V and J ends lost 9 bases and 4 bases respectively, with 15 bases between them. CDR3 amino acids: CARTQGAGYGYTF. CDR3 DNA: TGTGCCAGGACCCAAGGGGCAGGCTATGGCTACACCTTC.

This clone was recorded a few times. The V and J genes are TRBV3-1 (or the pseudogene TRBV3-2) and TRBJ2-2; 8 bases line up with TRBD1. This CDR3 is 16 amino acids long. Unmatched junction bases numbered 13, after V lost 4 bases and J lost 9 bases. From germline, CDR1 is LGHDT and CDR2 YNNKEL (reference sequence). CDR3 coding DNA: TGTGCCAGCAGCCTCGACGGACAGGGACATTTCCGGGAGCTGTTTTTT. This gives the protein CASSLDGQGHFRELFF.

The chain uses TRBV5-1 and TRBJ2-1, with 11 bases aligning to TRBD2. The junction had 6 bases not matched to a gene; V was cut back by 4 bases and J by 3 bases. The CDR3 loop spans 16 amino acids. CDR1 is SGHRS, CDR2 YFSETQ, per germline. The DNA of the CDR3 is TGCGCCAGCAGCCCTGCGGGACTAGCGGACTACAATGAGCAGTTCTTC. Its translation is CASSPAGLADYNEQFF.

V gene TRBV20-1 combines with J gene TRBJ1-2; 7 nucleotides line up with TRBD1. V shed 7 bases and J 8 bases; nucleotides not matched to a gene: 7. The CDR3 covers 11 residues. CDR1 DFQATT and CDR2 SNEGSKA come from the germline V gene (reference sequence). CDR3 bases: TGCAGTGAGACAGGGTCGGGAGGCTACACCTTC. It yields the protein CSETGSGGYTF.

This sequence joins TRBV23-1 and TRBJ2-7, with a weak D call TRBD1 (6 bases). TRBV23-1 is recorded as an ORF, its role being uncertain. The CDR3 totals 13 residues. Trimming took off 6 bases at V and 0 bases at J, with 9 bases between the two ends. The CDR3 DNA sequence: TGCGCCAGCAGAGACAGGCCCTCCTACGAGCAGTACGTC. Translating it yields CASRDRPSYEQYV.

V usage is TRBV6-4 and J usage is TRBJ2-1; TRBD1 matches 8 bases. CDR1 MRHNA and CDR2 SNTAGT come from the germline V gene. Losses at the gene ends were 3 bases for V and 4 bases for J; bases not matched to a gene: 5. This CDR3 has 15 amino acids. The CDR3 protein is CASSEEQGGYNEQFF. CDR3 coding DNA: TGTGCCAGCAGTGAAGAACAGGGGGGATACAATGAGCAGTTCTTC.

The chain has TRBV7-2 and TRBJ2-3; no clear D gene. Trimming took off 0 bases at V and 5 bases at J, with 9 bases between the two ends. CDR1 SGHTA and CDR2 FQGNSA come from the germline V gene. The CDR3 totals 14 residues. CDR3 loop: CASSLAGAQDTQYF. As DNA, the CDR3 is TGTGCCAGCAGCTTAGCGGGCGCGCAAGATACGCAGTATTTT.

The rearrangement uses TRBV15 and TRBJ1-5; TRBD1 matches at 7 bases. The V segment lost 5 bases and the J segment 0 bases; nucleotides outside the gene matches: 4. Germline V lookup: CDR1 LNHNV, CDR2 YYDKDF (reference sequence). The CDR3 runs to 15 residues. The CDR3 reads CATSQGQASNQPQHF. As DNA, the CDR3 is TGTGCCACCAGCCAAGGACAGGCTAGCAATCAGCCCCAGCATTTT.

The chain is built from TRBV28 and TRBJ1-6; tentatively, D is TRBD1 (6 bases). Trimming removed 4 bases at V and 10 bases at J, with 20 bases between. The CDR3 has 16 residues. CDR1 and CDR2 from the germline V gene are MDHEN and SYDVKM. CDR3 in DNA: TGTGCCAGCAGTTCAAACCTACAGGGAAAAGACTCACCCCTCCACTTT. It codes for CASSSNLQGKDSPLHF.

The CDR3 reads CATSRDWTEETQYF. The CDR3 bases are TGTGCCACCAGCAGAGATTGGACAGAAGAGACCCAGTACTTC. The rearrangement joins TRBV15 to TRBJ2-5; a weak D match, TRBD1 (6 bases). The germline CDR1 and CDR2 sequences are LNHNV and YYDKDF (reference sequence). V was cut by 0 bases and J by 3 bases, with 8 bases left in between. The CDR3 has 14 residues.

This chain joins TRBV6-5 and TRBJ1-5; D is uncertain. CDR3 size: 12 residues. Germline loops: CDR1 MNHEY, CDR2 SVGAGI. V shed 4 bases and J shed 2 bases, with 3 bases lying between them. The CDR3 DNA is TGTGCCAGCAGTTCGGGCAATCAGCCCCAGCATTTT. Amino acid sequence: CASSSGNQPQHF.

The J gene is TRBJ2-3, the V gene TRBV29-1, with D uncertain. This CDR3 contains 14 residues. CDR1 and CDR2 (germline): SQVTM, ANQGSEA. Trimming pared 3 bases from V and 0 bases from J, leaving 10 bases between. The CDR3 DNA is TGCAGCGTTGATGTCCGCCAGAGCACAGATACGCAGTATTTT. It yields the protein CSVDVRQSTDTQYF.

The V call is TRBV15, the J call TRBJ2-5; 12 nucleotides align to TRBD2. The CDR3 totals 15 residues. V lost 2 bases and J lost 5; bases outside the gene matches: 3. The germline CDR1 and CDR2 sequences are LNHNV and YYDKDF (reference sequence). In DNA form, the CDR3 reads TGTGCCACCAGCAGACTAGCGGGAGGGGGGGAGACCCAGTACTTC. Protein product: CATSRLAGGGETQYF.

The chain has TRBV7-9 and TRBJ1-4, with D possibly matching TRBD1 (5 bases). The CDR3 length is 16 residues. CDR1 is SEHNR and CDR2 is FQNEAQ in the germline V gene (reference sequence). Trimming shortened V by 7 bases and J by 7 bases, and 22 bases separated the two germline ends. CDR3 loop: CASNTPMSGLFEKLFF. The CDR3 nucleotides are TGTGCCAGCAACACCCCCATGTCAGGGTTATTTGAAAAACTGTTTTTT.

The chain is built from TRBV6-6 and TRBJ1-1; 12 bases line up with TRBD1. Losses at the gene ends were 5 bases for V and 3 bases for J; bases not matched to a gene: 4. CDR1 MNHNY and CDR2 SVGAGI come from the germline V gene (reference sequence). There are 15 residues in the CDR3. CDR3 nucleotide sequence: TGTGCCAGCAGTCAGGGACAGGGGGCGGACACTGAAGCTTTCTTT. Protein: CASSQGQGADTEAFF.

The chain employs TRBV7-2 and TRBJ1-1; 7 positions agree with TRBD1. Trimming removed 2 bases from V and 6 bases from J; junction bases left unmatched: 6. Germline values: CDR1 SGHTA, CDR2 FQGNSA. The CDR3 runs 14 residues. CDR3 DNA: TGTGCCAGCAGCTTATTTGCAGGGGGTCCTGAAGCTTTCTTT. Amino acids: CASSLFAGGPEAFF.

This clone came up once. The rearrangement uses TRBV7-2 and TRBJ2-7; 8 nucleotides align to TRBD2. Per the germline V gene, CDR1 is SGHTA and CDR2 is FQGNSA. V shed 8 bases and J 5 bases; nucleotides not matched to a gene: 11. The CDR3 sequence is 14 residues long. The CDR3 DNA reads as TGTGCCAGCCGAAAATGGAGCGGGAGTGACGAGCAGTACTTC. It specifies CASRKWSGSDEQYF.

The rearrangement links TRBV7-8 to TRBJ2-3; TRBD2 is a possible D gene (6 bases). The V gene's germline CDR1 is SGHVS and CDR2 FQNEAQ. Between the trimmed V and J ends, which lost 0 bases and 10 bases, there was a span of 17 bases. CDR3 size: 15 residues. The CDR3 here is CASSLAQTRPISQYF. CDR3 bases: TGTGCCAGCAGCTTAGCGCAGACTAGACCTATATCGCAGTATTTT. The full variable domain, in which reference TRBV7-8 and TRBJ2-3 provide the parts outside the CDR3, is GAGVSQSPRYKVAKRGQDVALRCDPISGHVSLFWYQQALGQGPEFLTYFQNEAQLDKSGLPSDRFFAERPEGSVSTLKIQRTQQEDSAVYLCASSLAQTRPISQYFGPGTRLTVL.

This chain joins TRBV11-2 and TRBJ2-2; D not resolved. V lost 1 base and J lost 1, with 10 bases in between. Germline V gives CDR1 SGHAT, CDR2 FQNNGV. The CDR3 covers 16 residues. CDR3 protein: CASSLAPPGNTGELFF. The CDR3 DNA follows: TGTGCCAGCAGCTTAGCCCCACCGGGGAACACCGGGGAGCTGTTTTTT.

The rearrangement uses TRBV6-4 and TRBJ1-5; D is uncertain. From germline, CDR1 is MRHNA and CDR2 SNTAGT. V lost 4 bases to trimming and J lost 6 bases, with 13 bases between them. The CDR3 covers 14 residues. The chain's CDR3 is CASSVARYGQPQHF. Here the CDR3 DNA reads TGTGCCAGCAGTGTTGCGCGATACGGTCAGCCCCAGCATTTT.

The V call is TRBV12-3 or TRBV12-4, the J call TRBJ2-2; maybe TRBD1 (6 bases). CDR3 length: 13 residues. V gave up 5 bases and J gave up 4 bases, with 8 bases separating them. The CDR3 region has the DNA TGTGCCAGCAGTGAGGGGGTCACCGGGGAGCTGTTTTTT. Translated: CASSEGVTGELFF.

J is TRBJ2-6 and V is TRBV28, with D unresolved. The V gene lost 6 bases and the J gene lost 0 bases, with 12 bases spanning the gap. The CDR3 loop spans 16 amino acids. CDR1 and CDR2 from the germline V gene are MDHEN and SYDVKM. The CDR3 nucleotides are TGTGCCAGCAGGGCAGCGTATTTCTCTGGGGCCAACGTCCTGACTTTC. Protein sequence: CASRAAYFSGANVLTF.

This clone was seen a single time. The chain combines TRBV6-6 with TRBJ2-3, with unresolved D. Germline V CDR1 and CDR2: MNHNY, SVGAGI (reference sequence). Trimming stripped 4 bases from V and 2 bases from J, with 7 bases between. CDR3 size: 13 residues. The CDR3 region has the DNA TGTGCCAGCAGTTCCCCTCCCACAGATACGCAGTATTTT. Translated: CASSSPPTDTQYF.